The clone carrying this T cell receptor (beta chain) has a handful of counts. What it binds is unknown. The data stem from a study of blood T cells in healthy people across ages. Study outcomes and limitations: Roughly linear age-related decline in beta diversity appeared, significant by age 40.

The second PCR ran about 6 to 11 cycles with a sample-barcoded 5' primer and J-beta primers. From the 5' RACE reads, TCRdb called clonotypes with MiXCR, one entry per CDR3 protein. The table includes around 1,500,000 distinct CDR3 sequences, 28% detected once. V was trimmed by 4 bases and J by 2 bases, leaving 18 bases between them. The CDR3 length is 16 residues. Germline CDR1 SQVTM, CDR2 ANQGSEA. The chain recombines TRBV29-1 with TRBJ1-5; no firm D call. What was sequenced was blood. This clonotype was obtained from a woman in her thirties in good health. The CDR3 region is CSVGDTKTGGNQPQHF. The CDR3 region has the DNA TGCAGCGTTGGAGATACGAAGACGGGTGGCAATCAGCCCCAGCATTTT.